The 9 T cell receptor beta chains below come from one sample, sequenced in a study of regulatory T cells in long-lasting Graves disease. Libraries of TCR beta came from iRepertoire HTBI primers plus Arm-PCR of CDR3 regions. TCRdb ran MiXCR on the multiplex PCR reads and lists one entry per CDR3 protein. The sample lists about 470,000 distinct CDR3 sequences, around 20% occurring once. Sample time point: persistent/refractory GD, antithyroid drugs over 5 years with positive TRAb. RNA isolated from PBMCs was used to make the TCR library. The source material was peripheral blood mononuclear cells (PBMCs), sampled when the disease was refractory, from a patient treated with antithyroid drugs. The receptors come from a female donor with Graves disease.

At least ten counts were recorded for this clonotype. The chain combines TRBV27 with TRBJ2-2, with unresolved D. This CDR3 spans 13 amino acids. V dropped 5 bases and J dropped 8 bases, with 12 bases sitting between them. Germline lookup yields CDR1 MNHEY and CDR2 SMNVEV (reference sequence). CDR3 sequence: CASSPQVAGELFF. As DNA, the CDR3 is TGTGCCAGCAGTCCCCAGGTGGCTGGGGAGCTGTTTTTT.

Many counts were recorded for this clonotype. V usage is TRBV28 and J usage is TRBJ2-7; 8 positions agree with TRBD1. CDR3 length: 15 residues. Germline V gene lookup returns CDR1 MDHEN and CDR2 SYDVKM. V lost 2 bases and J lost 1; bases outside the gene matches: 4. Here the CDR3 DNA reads TGTGCCAGCAGTTTAACTGGGACAGGTTCCTACGAGCAGTACTTC. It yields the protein CASSLTGTGSYEQYF.

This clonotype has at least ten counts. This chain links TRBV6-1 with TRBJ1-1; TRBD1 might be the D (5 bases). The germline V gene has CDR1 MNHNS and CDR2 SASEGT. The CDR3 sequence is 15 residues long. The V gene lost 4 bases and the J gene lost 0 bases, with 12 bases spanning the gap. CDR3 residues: CASSGQKLLNTEAFF. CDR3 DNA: TGTGCCAGCAGTGGACAGAAGCTTCTGAACACTGAAGCTTTCTTT.

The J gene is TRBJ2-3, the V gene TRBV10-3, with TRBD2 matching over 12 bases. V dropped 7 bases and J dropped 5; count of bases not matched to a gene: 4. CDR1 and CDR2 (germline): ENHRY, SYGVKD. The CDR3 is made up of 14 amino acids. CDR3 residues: CAIIRLAGVDTQYF. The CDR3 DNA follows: TGTGCCATCATTCGACTAGCGGGAGTAGATACGCAGTATTTT.

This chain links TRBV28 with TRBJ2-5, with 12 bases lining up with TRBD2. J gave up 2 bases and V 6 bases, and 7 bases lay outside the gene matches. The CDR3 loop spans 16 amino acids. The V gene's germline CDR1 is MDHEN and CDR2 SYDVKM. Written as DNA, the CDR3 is TGTGCCAGCAGCCTGACTACTAGCGGGGGGCAAGAGACCCAGTACTTC. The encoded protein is CASSLTTSGGQETQYF.

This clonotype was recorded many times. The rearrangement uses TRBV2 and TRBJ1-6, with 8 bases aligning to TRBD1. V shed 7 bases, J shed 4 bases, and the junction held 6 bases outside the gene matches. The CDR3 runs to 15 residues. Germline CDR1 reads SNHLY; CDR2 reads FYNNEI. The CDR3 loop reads CASIVRQGYNSPLHF. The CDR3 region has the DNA TGTGCCAGCATAGTGAGACAGGGGTATAATTCACCCCTCCACTTT.

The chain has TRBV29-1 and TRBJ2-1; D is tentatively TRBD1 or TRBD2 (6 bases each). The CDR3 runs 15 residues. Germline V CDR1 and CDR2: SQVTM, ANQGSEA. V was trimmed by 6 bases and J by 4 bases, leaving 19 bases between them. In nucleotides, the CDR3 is TGCAGCGTCCGCTCCCACGGGGGCACTTACAATGAGCAGTTCTTC. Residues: CSVRSHGGTYNEQFF.

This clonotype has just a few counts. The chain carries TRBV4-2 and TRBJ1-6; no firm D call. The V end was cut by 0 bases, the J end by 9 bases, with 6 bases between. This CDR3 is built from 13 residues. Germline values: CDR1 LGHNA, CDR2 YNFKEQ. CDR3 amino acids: CASSQEQSSPLHF. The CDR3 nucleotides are TGTGCCAGCAGCCAAGAACAGAGTTCACCCCTCCACTTT.

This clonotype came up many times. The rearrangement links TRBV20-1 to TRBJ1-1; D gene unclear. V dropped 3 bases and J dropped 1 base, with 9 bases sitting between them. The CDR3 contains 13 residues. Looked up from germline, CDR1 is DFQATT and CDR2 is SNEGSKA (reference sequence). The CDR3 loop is CSARVGWNTEAFF. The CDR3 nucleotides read TGCAGTGCTAGGGTAGGGTGGAACACTGAAGCTTTCTTT.